What follows are 12 T cell receptor beta chains derived from one specimen sequenced in a study. TCRdb reanalysed the 5' RACE reads using MiXCR and keeps one entry per CDR3 protein. The data contain tens of thousands of distinct CDR3 sequences, around 28% of them singletons. The sample comprised naive CD4+ T cells sorted from blood. Subset reported: naive CD4+ T cells, CD4+CD45RA+CD25-. These receptors all stem from a female donor with breast cancer.

This clonotype was counted a few times. J is TRBJ1-3 and V is TRBV11-2; 9 nucleotides match TRBD1. This CDR3 comprises 17 residues. Germline V lookup: CDR1 SGHAT, CDR2 FQNNGV. V was clipped by 7 bases and J by 4 bases; unmatched bases: 14. For the CDR3, the DNA is TGTGCCAGCACAACTCGTCGACAGGGGGGATCCGGAAACACCATATATTTT. Its protein product is CASTTRRQGGSGNTIYF.

This clonotype has a handful of counts. This chain uses TRBV5-5 with TRBJ2-2; D not resolved. The CDR3 consists of 13 residues. V was trimmed by 4 bases and J by 0 bases, leaving 4 bases between them. Germline CDR1 reads SGHKS; CDR2 reads YYEKEE (reference sequence). DNA of the CDR3: TGTGCCAGCAGCGGCCCGAACACCGGGGAGCTGTTTTTT. Protein sequence: CASSGPNTGELFF.

The chain employs TRBV5-1 and TRBJ2-1; 8 positions agree with TRBD2. The CDR3 loop spans 14 amino acids. In germline, CDR1 is SGHRS, CDR2 YFSETQ. The trim removed 7 bases at V and 6 bases at J, leaving 9 bases unmatched. The CDR3 DNA reads TGCGCCAGCCAAATGACTAGCGAGGTCAATGAGCAGTTCTTC. Amino acids: CASQMTSEVNEQFF.

This clonotype was detected a few times. The gene calls are TRBV5-8 and TRBJ1-2, with D hard to call. The germline V and J ends were trimmed by 4 bases and 11 bases, with 18 bases remaining between them. The CDR3 has 13 residues. Germline CDR1 is SGHTS and CDR2 is YDEGEE. CDR3: CASSTYSGRSYTF. In DNA form, the CDR3 reads TGTGCCAGCAGCACCTATTCCGGGAGATCTTACACCTTC.

This clonotype has ten or more counts. This sequence joins TRBV4-2 and TRBJ2-2, with 10 bases matching TRBD2. This CDR3 is 16 amino acids long. Germline CDR1 is LGHNA and CDR2 is YNFKEQ. The junction had 4 bases not matched to a gene; V was cut back by 0 bases and J by 6 bases. CDR3 nucleotide sequence: TGTGCCAGCAGCCAAGATCGTCTAGCGGGAGCCGGGGAGCTGTTTTTT. Amino acid sequence: CASSQDRLAGAGELFF.

The chain carries TRBV5-1 and TRBJ1-1; perhaps TRBD1 as D (6 bases). V shed 4 bases and J shed 0 bases, with 10 bases lying between them. The germline CDR1 and CDR2 sequences are SGHRS and YFSETQ. This CDR3 has 14 residues. CDR3 DNA: TGCGCCAGCAGCCCAAACAGGGTGAACACTGAAGCTTTCTTT. It codes for CASSPNRVNTEAFF.

Regarding this clonotype: A much bigger clone sits one base away, suggesting this may be a read error. The genes are TRBV4-3 and TRBJ2-3; 10 bases agree with TRBD2. CDR1 and CDR2 from the germline V gene are LGHNA and YSLEER. J was trimmed by 5 bases and V by 8 bases; bases with no gene match: 4. The CDR3 runs to 13 residues. The CDR3 loop reads CASGLAGGDTQYF. CDR3 sequence (DNA): TGCGCCAGCGGCTTAGCGGGAGGAGATACGCAGTATTTT.

This clonotype has a handful of counts. The chain has TRBV20-1 and TRBJ1-3, with D possibly matching TRBD1 (5 bases). Germline V lookup: CDR1 DFQATT, CDR2 SNEGSKA (reference sequence). The CDR3 is 14 residues long. With 4 bases removed from V and 4 bases from J, the gap between germline ends came to 14 bases. The CDR3 spells CSAIEGRGGNTIYF. The CDR3 DNA is TGCAGTGCTATTGAGGGGAGAGGGGGAAACACCATATATTTT.

The genes are TRBV6-1 and TRBJ2-3; D uncertain. V shed 2 bases and J shed 9 bases, with 18 bases lying between them. CDR3 length: 15 amino acids. Germline values: CDR1 MNHNS, CDR2 SASEGT. The CDR3 DNA is TGTGCCAGCAGTGAAAGGAATTTCGGCCTCGGGACGCAGTATTTT. Translated, it gives CASSERNFGLGTQYF.

This chain connects TRBV5-1 to TRBJ2-5; D remains unclear. Germline V gives CDR1 SGHRS, CDR2 YFSETQ. V lost 0 bases to trimming and J lost 4 bases, with 7 bases between them. The length of the CDR3 is 13 residues. The CDR3 here is CASSLDPGETQYF. CDR3 nucleotide sequence: TGCGCCAGCAGCTTGGACCCGGGAGAGACCCAGTACTTC.

The table lists this clonotype with a few counts. V gene TRBV18 combines with J gene TRBJ2-1; D ambiguous. The CDR3 is 13 amino acids. Per the germline V gene, CDR1 is KGHSH and CDR2 is LQKENI. V lost 2 bases, J lost 7 bases, and 9 bases lay in between. CDR3 sequence: CASSPGGLNEQFF. CDR3 DNA sequence: TGTGCCAGCTCACCAGGCGGCCTAAATGAGCAGTTCTTC.

The chain joins TRBV12-3 or TRBV12-4 to TRBJ1-5, with a weak D call TRBD1 (5 bases). Trimming removed 4 bases from V and 7 bases from J, with 20 bases in between. This CDR3 has 16 amino acids. CDR3 nucleotide sequence: TGTGCCAGCAGTTCATCGGCGAGGGGCGCACAACAGCCCCAGCATTTT. This translates into CASSSSARGAQQPQHF.